These 10 T cell receptor beta chains originate from one sample sequenced in a study of T cell responses to AZD1222 COVID-19 vaccine. TCRdb keeps only in-frame clones here, not all; method: immunoSEQ multiplex PCR. The sample lists roughly 120,000 clones, about 85% occurring once. Specimen: peripheral blood, collected on day 0 of AZD1222 vaccination. Receptors originate from an adult in good health.

Concerning this clone: A read error may explain this, as a much larger clone is one base away. The chain combines TRBV6-5 with TRBJ1-5; 8 nucleotides match TRBD1. The trim removed 5 bases at V and 4 bases at J, leaving 4 bases unmatched. There are 14 residues in the CDR3. Per germline, CDR1 MNHEY and CDR2 SVGAGI. Here the CDR3 DNA reads TGTGCCAGCAGTCGGACAGGGAGGAATCAGCCCCAGCATTTT. Amino acids: CASSRTGRNQPQHF.

The chain employs TRBV24-1 and TRBJ1-1; D is possibly TRBD1 (5 bases). This CDR3 spans 12 amino acids. V lost 6 bases and J lost 6, with 10 bases in between. Per the germline V gene, CDR1 is KGHDR and CDR2 is SFDVKD. CDR3 coding DNA: TGTGCCACCAGTCGTGGGGGTCCTGAAGCTTTCTTT. This codes for CATSRGGPEAFF.

The chain has TRBV30 and TRBJ1-1; TRBD1 matches at 7 bases. CDR1 is GTSNPN and CDR2 is SVGIG in the germline V gene (reference sequence). The CDR3 is 15 residues long. V lost 0 bases to trimming and J lost 5 bases; unmatched junction nucleotides: 9. This CDR3 reads CAWSVTGAIQTEAFF. The DNA of the CDR3 is TGTGCCTGGAGTGTAACAGGGGCAATTCAAACTGAAGCTTTCTTT.

V gene TRBV6-5 combines with J gene TRBJ1-1, with a possible D match to TRBD1 (6 bases). V lost 6 bases, J lost 3 bases, and 14 bases lay in between. There are 14 residues in the CDR3. Germline assignment: CDR1 MNHEY and CDR2 SVGAGI. CDR3: CASSVRGAYTEAFF. The CDR3 bases are TGTGCCAGCAGCGTAAGGGGGGCTTACACTGAAGCTTTCTTT.

This sequence joins TRBV12-3 or TRBV12-4 and TRBJ1-1; no firm D call. This CDR3 is 12 amino acids long. Trimming took 2 bases from V and 4 from J, leaving 5 bases between them. The CDR3, as DNA: TGTGCCAGCAGTTTACTGGGCACTGAAGCTTTCTTT. It translates to CASSLLGTEAFF.

The chain couples TRBV5-1 to TRBJ2-1; D might be TRBD1 (6 bases). This CDR3 has 13 amino acids. With 2 bases removed from V and 9 bases from J, the gap between germline ends came to 12 bases. Germline assignment: CDR1 SGHRS and CDR2 YFSETQ. CDR3 in DNA: TGCGCCAGCAGCTTAGAGGGGGTCGGTGAGCAGTTCTTC. Encoded protein: CASSLEGVGEQFF.

This clone was counted a single time. The chain employs TRBV19 and TRBJ1-1; TRBD1 is a possible D gene (5 bases). In germline, CDR1 is LNHDA, CDR2 SQIVND (reference sequence). Trimming removed 1 base from V and 4 bases from J, with 10 bases in between. The CDR3 contains 14 residues. The DNA for the CDR3 is TGTGCCAGTAGTATAGGACAGCGTGGCACTGAAGCTTTCTTT. Encoded protein: CASSIGQRGTEAFF. Drawing the rest from reference TRBV19 and TRBJ1-1, the complete variable domain is DGGITQSPKYLFRKEGQNVTLSCEQNLNHDAMYWYRQDPGQGLRLIYYSQIVNDFQKGDIAEGYSVSREKKESFPLTVTSAQKNPTAFYLCASSIGQRGTEAFFGQGTRLTVV.

The chain uses TRBV29-1 and TRBJ1-2; TRBD1 matches at 7 bases. The CDR3 spans 12 residues. Germline CDR1 SQVTM, CDR2 ANQGSEA. Trimming removed 5 bases from V and 4 bases from J; junction bases left unmatched: 4. In nucleotides, the CDR3 is TGCAGCGTTACAGGGGATACCTATGGCTACACCTTC. It specifies CSVTGDTYGYTF.

The gene calls are TRBV20-1 and TRBJ2-5; weak D call: TRBD2 (5 bases). The germline CDR1 and CDR2 sequences are DFQATT and SNEGSKA (reference sequence). This CDR3 spans 11 amino acids. This CDR3 reads CSFGLGETQYF. The CDR3 nucleotides read TGCTCCTTCGGACTTGGAGAGACCCAGTACTTC.

The chain uses TRBV3-1 (or the pseudogene TRBV3-2) and TRBJ1-5; 10 bases are shared with TRBD1. V shed 8 bases, J shed 7 bases, and the junction held 2 bases outside the gene matches. Germline lookup yields CDR1 LGHDT and CDR2 YNNKEL (reference sequence). The CDR3 length is 12 residues. The CDR3: CASGTGAQPQHF. In DNA, the CDR3 is TGTGCCAGCGGGACAGGGGCCCAGCCCCAGCATTTT.